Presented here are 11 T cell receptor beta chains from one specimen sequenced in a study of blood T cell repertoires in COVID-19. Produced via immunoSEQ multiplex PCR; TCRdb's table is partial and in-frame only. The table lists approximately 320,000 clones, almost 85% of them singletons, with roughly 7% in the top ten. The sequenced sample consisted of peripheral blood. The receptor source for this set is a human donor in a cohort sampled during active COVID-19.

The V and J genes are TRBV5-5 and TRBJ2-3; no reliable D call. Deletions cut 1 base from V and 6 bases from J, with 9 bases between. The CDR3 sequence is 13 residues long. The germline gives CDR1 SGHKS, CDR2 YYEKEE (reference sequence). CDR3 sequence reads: CASSLSGADTQYF. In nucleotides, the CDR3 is TGTGCCAGCAGCTTGAGTGGAGCGGATACGCAGTATTTT.

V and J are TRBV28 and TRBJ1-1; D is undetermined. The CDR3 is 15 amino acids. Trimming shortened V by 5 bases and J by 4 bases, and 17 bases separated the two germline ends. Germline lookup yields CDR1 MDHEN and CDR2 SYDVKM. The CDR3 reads CASSPHGKLGTEAFF. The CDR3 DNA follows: TGTGCCAGCAGTCCTCACGGGAAGCTAGGCACTGAAGCTTTCTTT.

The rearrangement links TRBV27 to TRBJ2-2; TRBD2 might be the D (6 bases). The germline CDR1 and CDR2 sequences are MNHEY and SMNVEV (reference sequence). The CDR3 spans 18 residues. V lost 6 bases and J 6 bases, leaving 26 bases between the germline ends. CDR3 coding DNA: TGTGCCAGCAGCCTTTTGGGGATCGGAGGGACCGATTCCGGGGAGCTGTTTTTT. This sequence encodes CASSLLGIGGTDSGELFF.

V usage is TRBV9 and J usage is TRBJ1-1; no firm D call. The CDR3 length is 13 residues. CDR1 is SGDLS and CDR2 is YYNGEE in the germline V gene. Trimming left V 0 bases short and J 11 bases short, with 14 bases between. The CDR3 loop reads CASSVEGSTGAFF. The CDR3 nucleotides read TGTGCCAGCAGCGTAGAGGGTTCCACGGGGGCTTTCTTT. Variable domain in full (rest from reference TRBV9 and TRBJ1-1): DSGVTQTPKHLITATGQRVTLRCSPRSGDLSVYWYQQSLDQGLQFLIQYYNGEERAKGNILERFSAQQFPDLHSELNLSSLELGDSALYFCASSVEGSTGAFFGQGTRLTVV.

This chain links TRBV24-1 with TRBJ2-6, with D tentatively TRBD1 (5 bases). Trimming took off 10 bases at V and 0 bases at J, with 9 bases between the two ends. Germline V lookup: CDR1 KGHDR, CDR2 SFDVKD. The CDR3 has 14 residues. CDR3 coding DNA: TGTGCCACAAAGGGGTACTCTGGGGCCAACGTCCTGACTTTC. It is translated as CATKGYSGANVLTF.

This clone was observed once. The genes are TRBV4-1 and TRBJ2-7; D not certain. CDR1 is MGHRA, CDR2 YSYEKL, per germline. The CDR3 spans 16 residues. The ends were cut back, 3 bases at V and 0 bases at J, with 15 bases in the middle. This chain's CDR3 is CASSQESEVLSYEQYF. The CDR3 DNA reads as TGCGCCAGCAGCCAGGAAAGTGAGGTCCTCTCCTACGAGCAGTACTTC.

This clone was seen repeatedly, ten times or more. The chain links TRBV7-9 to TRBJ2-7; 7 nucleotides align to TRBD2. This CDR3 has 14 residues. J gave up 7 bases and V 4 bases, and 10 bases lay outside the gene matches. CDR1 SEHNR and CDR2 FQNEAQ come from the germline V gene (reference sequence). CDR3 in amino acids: CASSSREARPEQYF. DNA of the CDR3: TGTGCCAGCAGCTCACGGGAGGCCCGACCGGAGCAGTACTTC.

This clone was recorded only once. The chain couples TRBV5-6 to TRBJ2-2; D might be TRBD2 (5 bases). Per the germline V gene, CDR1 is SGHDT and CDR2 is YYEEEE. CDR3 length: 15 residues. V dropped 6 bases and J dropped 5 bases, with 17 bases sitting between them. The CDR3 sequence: CASTDLRARTGELFF. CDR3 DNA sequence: TGTGCCAGCACGGACTTACGGGCTAGAACCGGGGAGCTGTTTTTT. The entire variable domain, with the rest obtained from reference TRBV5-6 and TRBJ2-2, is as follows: DAGVTQSPTHLIKTRGQQVTLRCSPKSGHDTVSWYQQALGQGPQFIFQYYEEEERQRGNFPDRFSGHQFPNYSSELNVNALLLGDSALYLCASTDLRARTGELFFGEGSRLTVL.

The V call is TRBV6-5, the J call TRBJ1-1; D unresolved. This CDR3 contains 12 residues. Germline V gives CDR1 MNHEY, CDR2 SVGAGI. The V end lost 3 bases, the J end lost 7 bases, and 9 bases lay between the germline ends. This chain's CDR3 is CASSYPGREAFF. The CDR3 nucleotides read TGTGCCAGCAGTTATCCCGGTCGTGAAGCTTTCTTT.

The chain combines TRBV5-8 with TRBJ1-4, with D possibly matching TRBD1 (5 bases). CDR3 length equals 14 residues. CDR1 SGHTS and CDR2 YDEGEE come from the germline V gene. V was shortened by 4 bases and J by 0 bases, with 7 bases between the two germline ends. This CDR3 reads CASSLTATNEKLFF. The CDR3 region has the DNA TGTGCCAGCAGCCTGACAGCAACTAATGAAAAACTGTTTTTT.

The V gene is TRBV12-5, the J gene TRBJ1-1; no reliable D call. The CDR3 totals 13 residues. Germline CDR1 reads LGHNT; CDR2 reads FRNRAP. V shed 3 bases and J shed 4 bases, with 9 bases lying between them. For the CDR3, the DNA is TGTGCTAGTGGTTTTTCCGAGGGCACTGAAGCTTTCTTT. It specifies CASGFSEGTEAFF.